The clone carrying this T cell receptor (beta chain) was seen a handful of times. Its antigen is currently unknown. The data stem from a study of T cell repertoires in cytomegalovirus infection. The V and J ends lost 1 base and 5 bases respectively, with 9 bases between them. CDR3 length: 14 amino acids. Germline V gene lookup returns CDR1 SGHTA and CDR2 FQGNSA. TCRdb reprocessed the reads via MiXCR and lists one record per CDR3 protein. The repertoire has under 850,000 distinct CDR3 sequences, around 32% of them found once; the top ten carry roughly 20%. The J gene is TRBJ2-1, the V gene TRBV7-2; D ambiguous. The TCR was taken from a human donor in good health (CMV status not recorded). Some clones in this sample may be carry-over from other donors' samples. The source was cultured PBMCs, collected from culture after CMV antigen stimulation. Here the CDR3 reads CASSLVPGDNEQFF. Here the CDR3 DNA reads TGTGCCAGCAGCTTAGTTCCTGGCGACAATGAGCAGTTCTTC.